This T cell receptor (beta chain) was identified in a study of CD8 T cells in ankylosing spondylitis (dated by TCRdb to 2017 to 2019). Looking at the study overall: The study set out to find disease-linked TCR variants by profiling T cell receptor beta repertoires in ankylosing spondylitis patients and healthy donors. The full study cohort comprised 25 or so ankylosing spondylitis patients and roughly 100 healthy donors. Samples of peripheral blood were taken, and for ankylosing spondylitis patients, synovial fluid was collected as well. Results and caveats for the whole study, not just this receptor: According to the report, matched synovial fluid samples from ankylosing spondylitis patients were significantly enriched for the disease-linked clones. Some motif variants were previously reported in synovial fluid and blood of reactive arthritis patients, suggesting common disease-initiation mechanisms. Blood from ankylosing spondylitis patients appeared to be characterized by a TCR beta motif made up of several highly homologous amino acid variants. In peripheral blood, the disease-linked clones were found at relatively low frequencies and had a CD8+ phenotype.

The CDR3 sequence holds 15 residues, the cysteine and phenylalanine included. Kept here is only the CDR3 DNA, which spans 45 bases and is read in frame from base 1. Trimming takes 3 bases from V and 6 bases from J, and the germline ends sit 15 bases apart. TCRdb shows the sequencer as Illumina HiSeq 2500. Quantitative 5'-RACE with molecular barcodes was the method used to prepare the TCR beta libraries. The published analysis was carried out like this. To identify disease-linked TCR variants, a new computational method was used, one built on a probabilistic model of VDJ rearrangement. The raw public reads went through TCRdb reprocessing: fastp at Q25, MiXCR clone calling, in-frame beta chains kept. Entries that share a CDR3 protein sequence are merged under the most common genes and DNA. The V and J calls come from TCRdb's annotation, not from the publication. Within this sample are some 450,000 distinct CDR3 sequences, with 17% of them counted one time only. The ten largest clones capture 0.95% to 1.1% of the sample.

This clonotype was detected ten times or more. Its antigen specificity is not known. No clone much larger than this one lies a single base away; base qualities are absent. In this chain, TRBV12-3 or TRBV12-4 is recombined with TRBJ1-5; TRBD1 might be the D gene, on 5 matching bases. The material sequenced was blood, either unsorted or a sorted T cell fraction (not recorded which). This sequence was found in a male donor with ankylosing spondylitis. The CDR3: CASSFRRDGSQPQHF. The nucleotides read TGTGCCAGCAGTTTCCGCAGGGATGGAAGTCAGCCCCAGCATTTT.